A selection of T cell receptor beta chains follows, all from one sample in a study of shared clonotypes between healthy human individuals. Some clones are missing from TCRdb's copy, which holds only in-frame ones; the method was immunoSEQ multiplex PCR. The top ten hold less than 1.5% of the sample, which has about 2 million clones, 85% to 95% seen once. Sequencing used naive CD8+ T cells sorted from blood. These receptors all stem from a young man in good health. Each CDR3 is given with its conserved first and last residue. Each record gives: V gene, clone size, J gene, D gene, CDR3 protein, CDR3 DNA. D genes are given only for firm matches. The size entry is marked missing in some rows and otherwise reads once, few, many or a size class.

>TRBV4-1|NA|TRBJ2-7|NA
CASSQVGASYEQYF
TGCGCCAGCAGCCAAGTAGGGGCCTCCTACGAGCAGTACTTC
>TRBV9|NA|TRBJ2-1|TRBD2
CASSVAPGTTPRGEQFF
TGTGCCAGCAGCGTAGCCCCCGGGACTACCCCTCGGGGTGAGCAGTTCTTC
>TRBV4-1|NA|TRBJ1-6|NA
CASSREEQDPNSPLHF
TGCGCCAGCAGCCGAGAAGAACAGGACCCGAATTCACCCCTCCACTTT
>TRBV4-1|NA|TRBJ1-2|NA
CASSHPFSNYGYTF
TGCGCCAGCAGCCACCCATTCAGTAACTATGGCTACACCTTC
>TRBV7-9|NA|TRBJ2-7|NA
CASSLDRHPYEQYF
TGTGCCAGCAGCTTAGACCGCCATCCCTACGAGCAGTACTTC
>TRBV11-2|NA|TRBJ1-4|TRBD1
CASSASTGGLEKLFF
TGTGCCAGCAGCGCGTCGACAGGGGGCCTTGAAAAACTGTTTTTT
>TRBV18|NA|TRBJ2-1|TRBD2
CASCYSGGAYNEQFF
TGTGCCAGCTGCTATAGCGGGGGGGCCTACAATGAGCAGTTCTTC
>TRBV28|once|TRBJ2-7|NA
CASEDNGEQYF
TGTGCCAGCGAAGATAACGGCGAGCAGTACTTC
>TRBV5-6|NA|TRBJ2-1|TRBD1
CASALMTGGSYNEQFF
TGTGCCAGCGCCCTAATGACAGGGGGCTCCTACAATGAGCAGTTCTTC
>TRBV4-1|NA|TRBJ2-7|TRBD2
CASSQAGLAGTEQYF
TGCGCCAGCAGCCAGGCGGGACTAGCGGGAACCGAGCAGTACTTC
>TRBV4-1|NA|TRBJ2-7|NA
CASSPIGPYEQYF
TGCGCCAGCAGCCCCATTGGTCCCTACGAGCAGTACTTC
>TRBV4-2|NA|TRBJ2-1|NA
CASSQGSAEQFF
TGTGCCAGCAGCCAAGGTTCTGCTGAGCAGTTCTTC
>TRBV5-6|NA|TRBJ1-5|NA
CASSADGNQPQHF
TGTGCCAGCTCAGCCGATGGTAATCAGCCCCAGCATTTT
>TRBV7-2|NA|TRBJ2-7|NA
CASSPVAGAYEQYF
TGTGCCAGCAGCCCAGTAGCAGGGGCTTACGAGCAGTACTTC
>TRBV19|NA|TRBJ2-1|NA
CASSFDAYNEQFF
TGTGCCAGTAGCTTCGACGCGTACAATGAGCAGTTCTTC
>TRBV29-1|NA|TRBJ1-2|NA
CSVSGLDGYTF
TGCAGCGTATCAGGGTTGGATGGCTACACCTTC
>TRBV5-6|NA|TRBJ2-5|NA
CASSLTALQETQYF
TGTGCCAGCAGCTTGACAGCCCTCCAAGAGACCCAGTACTTC
>TRBV25-1|NA|TRBJ2-3|NA
CASSEDLSIKGTQYF
TGTGCCAGCAGTGAGGACTTATCAATAAAGGGTACGCAGTATTTT
>TRBV9|NA|TRBJ2-7|TRBD1
CASSEGASSYEQYF
TGTGCCAGCAGCGAGGGGGCTAGTTCCTACGAGCAGTACTTC
>TRBV4-1|NA|TRBJ1-1|TRBD1
CASSQTTGVGLNTEAFF
TGCGCCAGCAGCCAAACAACAGGGGTCGGGTTGAACACTGAAGCTTTCTTT
>TRBV5-4|NA|TRBJ1-1|NA
CASSFSGGNTEAFF
TGTGCCAGCAGCTTCTCCGGGGGGAACACTGAAGCTTTCTTT
>TRBV6-5|NA|TRBJ2-3|TRBD2
CASSYSSGVKDTQYF
TGTGCCAGCAGTTACTCTAGCGGGGTTAAAGATACGCAGTATTTT
>TRBV5-1|NA|TRBJ2-7|TRBD2
CASSLVGTSGEMSYEQYF
TGCGCCAGCAGCTTGGTGGGAACTAGCGGGGAGATGTCCTACGAGCAGTACTTC
>TRBV11-2|once|TRBJ2-7|NA
CASSLIGQSYEQYF
TGTGCCAGCAGCTTAATAGGACAGTCCTACGAGCAGTACTTC
>TRBV28|NA|TRBJ1-2|NA
CASSFSEGGAGYTF
TGTGCCAGCAGTTTCAGCGAGGGTGGTGCGGGCTACACCTTC
>TRBV4-1|NA|TRBJ2-1|TRBD2
CASSQATGASGIFHNEQFF
TGCGCCAGCAGCCAAGCCACCGGCGCTAGCGGGATTTTCCACAATGAGCAGTTCTTC
>TRBV9|once|TRBJ2-5|TRBD2
CASSAAGVATETQYF
TGTGCCAGCAGCGCAGCGGGAGTGGCGACGGAGACCCAGTACTTC
>TRBV27|NA|TRBJ2-2|TRBD2
CASGEATSAVGTGELFF
TGTGCCAGCGGGGAGGCGACTAGCGCGGTGGGCACCGGGGAGCTGTTTTTT
>TRBV4-1|once|TRBJ1-1|NA
CASSQAGAGVLNTEAFF
TGCGCCAGCAGCCAAGCGGGGGCAGGAGTTTTGAACACTGAAGCTTTCTTT
>TRBV2|few|TRBJ1-6|NA
CASGPPLHF
TGTGCCAGTGGTCCACCCCTCCACTTT
>TRBV4-1|NA|TRBJ1-5|NA
CASSQGWGPMGNQPQHF
TGCGCCAGCAGTCAGGGGTGGGGGCCGATGGGCAATCAGCCCCAGCATTTT
>TRBV4-1|NA|TRBJ1-1|TRBD1
CASSPGQGSTEAFF
TGCGCCAGCAGCCCAGGACAGGGAAGCACTGAAGCTTTCTTT
>TRBV19|NA|TRBJ1-1|NA
CASSMIGGTHTEAFF
TGTGCCAGTAGTATGATCGGGGGCACGCACACTGAAGCTTTCTTT
>TRBV6-1|NA|TRBJ2-7|NA
CASSLYRDSPYEQYF
TGTGCCAGCAGTTTATACCGGGACTCTCCCTACGAGCAGTACTTC
>TRBV7-2|NA|TRBJ2-5|NA
CASTVSETQYF
TGTGCCAGCACTGTGTCCGAGACCCAGTACTTC
>TRBV5-1|NA|TRBJ2-3|NA
CASSLDQAGPDTQYF
TGCGCCAGCAGCTTGGACCAAGCGGGCCCAGATACGCAGTATTTT
>TRBV7-2|NA|TRBJ1-2|NA
CASSLGSEANYGYTF
TGTGCCAGCAGCTTAGGATCGGAAGCTAACTATGGCTACACCTTC
>TRBV6-1|NA|TRBJ2-7|TRBD1
CASSATGTGAYYEQYF
TGTGCCAGCAGTGCCACCGGGACAGGGGCTTACTACGAGCAGTACTTC
>TRBV7-9|NA|TRBJ1-4|NA
CASSSPAVEKLFF
TGTGCCAGCAGCTCCCCCGCGGTTGAAAAACTGTTTTTT
>TRBV15|few|TRBJ1-1|NA
CATSRDGQNTEAFF
TGTGCCACCAGCAGAGATGGACAGAACACTGAAGCTTTCTTT
>TRBV28|NA|TRBJ1-3|NA
CASSLSGGGNTIYF
TGTGCCAGCAGTTTGTCCGGGGGTGGAAACACCATATATTTT
>TRBV6-1|once|TRBJ2-1|NA
CASSELGGPDNEQFF
TGTGCCAGCAGTGAATTGGGGGGGCCCGACAATGAGCAGTTCTTC
>TRBV11-3|NA|TRBJ2-1|NA
CASSLEQRDNEQFF
TGTGCCAGCAGCTTAGAACAGCGCGACAATGAGCAGTTCTTC
>TRBV27|few|TRBJ1-6|NA
CASSLSAGNSPLHF
TGTGCCAGCAGTTTAAGTGCTGGGAATTCACCCCTCCACTTT
>TRBV5-1|NA|TRBJ1-2|TRBD1
CASRDRAYDGYTF
TGCGCCAGCAGGGACAGGGCGTACGATGGCTACACCTTC
>TRBV11-2|once|TRBJ2-1|NA
CASSLVRREQFF
TGTGCCAGCAGCTTAGTTAGGCGTGAGCAGTTCTTC
>TRBV11-1|NA|TRBJ2-1|NA
CASSLEGHSSYNEQFF
TGTGCCAGCAGCTTAGAGGGACACAGCTCCTACAATGAGCAGTTCTTC
>TRBV19|NA|TRBJ1-2|NA
CASRIGGTGYTF
TGTGCCAGTAGGATCGGGGGAACTGGCTACACCTTC
>TRBV7-9|NA|TRBJ2-5|TRBD2
CASSDGGEETQYF
TGTGCCAGCAGCGACGGGGGGGAAGAGACCCAGTACTTC
>TRBV4-1|NA|TRBJ2-7|TRBD1
CASSQIQGAGYEQYF
TGCGCCAGCAGCCAGATCCAGGGGGCGGGATACGAGCAGTACTTC
>TRBV5-1|NA|TRBJ2-7|NA
CASSLTSTYEQYF
TGCGCCAGCAGCTTGACTAGCACCTACGAGCAGTACTTC
>TRBV7-9|NA|TRBJ2-7|NA
CASSLVQASYEQYF
TGTGCCAGCAGCTTAGTCCAGGCCTCCTACGAGCAGTACTTC
>TRBV7-9|NA|TRBJ1-1|NA
CASSLAGTTEAFF
TGTGCCAGCAGCTTAGCGGGGACCACTGAAGCTTTCTTT
>TRBV6-1|NA|TRBJ1-4|NA
CASSAGTLNEKLFF
TGTGCCAGCAGTGCCGGGACCCTCAATGAAAAACTGTTTTTT
>TRBV29-1|NA|TRBJ2-7|NA
CSVEDNDTYEQYF
TGCAGCGTTGAAGATAATGACACCTACGAGCAGTACTTC
>TRBV2|NA|TRBJ2-7|TRBD1
CASSSTGLGEQYF
TGTGCCAGCAGTTCGACAGGGTTGGGCGAGCAGTACTTC
>TRBV7-8|NA|TRBJ2-1|NA
CASSPDSVEQFF
TGTGCCAGCAGCCCAGACTCCGTCGAGCAGTTCTTC
>TRBV28|NA|TRBJ1-4|NA
CASSFWGNEKLFF
TGTGCCAGCAGTTTTTGGGGGAATGAAAAACTGTTTTTT
>TRBV28|NA|TRBJ2-3|TRBD1
CASSLPGGADTQYF
TGTGCCAGCAGTTTACCAGGGGGCGCAGATACGCAGTATTTT